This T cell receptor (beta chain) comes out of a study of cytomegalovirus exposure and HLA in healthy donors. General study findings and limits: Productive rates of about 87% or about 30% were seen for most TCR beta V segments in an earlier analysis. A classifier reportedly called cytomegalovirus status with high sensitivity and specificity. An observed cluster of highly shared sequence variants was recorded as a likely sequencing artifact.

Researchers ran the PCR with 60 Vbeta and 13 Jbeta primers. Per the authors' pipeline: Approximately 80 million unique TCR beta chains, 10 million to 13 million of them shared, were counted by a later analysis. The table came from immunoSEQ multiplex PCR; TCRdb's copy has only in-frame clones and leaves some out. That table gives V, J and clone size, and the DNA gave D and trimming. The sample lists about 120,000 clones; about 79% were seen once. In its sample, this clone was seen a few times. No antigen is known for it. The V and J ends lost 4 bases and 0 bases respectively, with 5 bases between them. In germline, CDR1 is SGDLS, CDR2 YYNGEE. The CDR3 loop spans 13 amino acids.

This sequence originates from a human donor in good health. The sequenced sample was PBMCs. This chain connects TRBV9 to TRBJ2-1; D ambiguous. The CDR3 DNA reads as TGTGCCAGCAGCCTCAGCTCCTACAATGAGCAGTTCTTC. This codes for CASSLSSYNEQFF.